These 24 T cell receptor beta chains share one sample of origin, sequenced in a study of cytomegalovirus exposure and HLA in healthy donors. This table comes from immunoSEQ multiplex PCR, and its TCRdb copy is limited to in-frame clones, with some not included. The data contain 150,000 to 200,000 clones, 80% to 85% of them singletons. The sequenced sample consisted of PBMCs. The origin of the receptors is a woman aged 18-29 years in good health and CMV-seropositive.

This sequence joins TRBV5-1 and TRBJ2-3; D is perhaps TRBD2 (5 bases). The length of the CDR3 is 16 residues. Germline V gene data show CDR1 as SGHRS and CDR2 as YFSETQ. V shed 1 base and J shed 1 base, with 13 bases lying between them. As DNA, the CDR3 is TGCGCCAGCAGCTTGTGGACTCGGCGGGGCACAGATACGCAGTATTTT. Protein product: CASSLWTRRGTDTQYF.

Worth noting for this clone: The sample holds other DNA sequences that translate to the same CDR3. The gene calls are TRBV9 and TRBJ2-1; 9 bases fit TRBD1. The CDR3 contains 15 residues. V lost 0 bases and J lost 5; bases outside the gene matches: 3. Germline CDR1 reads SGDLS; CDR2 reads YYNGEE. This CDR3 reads CASSVGGQGHNEQFF. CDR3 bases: TGTGCCAGCAGCGTAGGGGGACAGGGTCACAATGAGCAGTTCTTC. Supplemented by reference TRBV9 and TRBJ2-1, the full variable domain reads DSGVTQTPKHLITATGQRVTLRCSPRSGDLSVYWYQQSLDQGLQFLIQYYNGEERAKGNILERFSAQQFPDLHSELNLSSLELGDSALYFCASSVGGQGHNEQFFGPGTRLTVL.

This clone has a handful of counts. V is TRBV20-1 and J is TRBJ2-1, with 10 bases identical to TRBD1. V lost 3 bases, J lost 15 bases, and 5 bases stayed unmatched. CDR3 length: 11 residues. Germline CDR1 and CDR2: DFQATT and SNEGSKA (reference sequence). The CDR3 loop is CSARGTGARFF. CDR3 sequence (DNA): TGCAGTGCTAGGGGGACAGGGGCAAGGTTCTTC.

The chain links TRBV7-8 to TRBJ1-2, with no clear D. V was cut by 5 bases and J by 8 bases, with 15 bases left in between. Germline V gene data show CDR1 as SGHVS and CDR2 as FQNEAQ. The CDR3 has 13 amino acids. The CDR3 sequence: CASSADGLRGYTF. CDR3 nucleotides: TGTGCCAGCAGCGCGGACGGACTTAGGGGCTACACCTTC.

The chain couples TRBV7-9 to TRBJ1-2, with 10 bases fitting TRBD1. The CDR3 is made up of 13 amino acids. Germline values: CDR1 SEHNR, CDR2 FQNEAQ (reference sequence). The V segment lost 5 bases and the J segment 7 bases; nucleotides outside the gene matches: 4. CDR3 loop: CASSPGQGGGYTF. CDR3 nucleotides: TGTGCCAGCAGCCCTGGACAGGGGGGTGGCTACACCTTC.

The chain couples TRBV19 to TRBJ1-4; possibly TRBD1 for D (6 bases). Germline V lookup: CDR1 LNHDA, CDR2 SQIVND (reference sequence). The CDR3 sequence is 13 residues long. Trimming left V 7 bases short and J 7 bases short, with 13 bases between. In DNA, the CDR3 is TGTGCCAGTACGGACAGACTTGCTGAAAAACTGTTTTTT. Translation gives CASTDRLAEKLFF.

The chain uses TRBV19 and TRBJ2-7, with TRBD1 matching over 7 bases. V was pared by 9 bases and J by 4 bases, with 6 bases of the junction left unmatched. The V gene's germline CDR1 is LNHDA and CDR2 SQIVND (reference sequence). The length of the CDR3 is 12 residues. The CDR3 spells CASRDSQYEQYF. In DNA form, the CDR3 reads TGTGCCAGCCGGGACAGCCAATACGAGCAGTACTTC.

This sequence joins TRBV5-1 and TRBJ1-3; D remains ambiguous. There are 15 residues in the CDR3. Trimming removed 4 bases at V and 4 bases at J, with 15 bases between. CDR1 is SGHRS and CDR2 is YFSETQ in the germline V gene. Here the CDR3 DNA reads TGCGCCAGCAGCCCTCGTGAGGGTACAGGAAACACCATATATTTT. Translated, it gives CASSPREGTGNTIYF.

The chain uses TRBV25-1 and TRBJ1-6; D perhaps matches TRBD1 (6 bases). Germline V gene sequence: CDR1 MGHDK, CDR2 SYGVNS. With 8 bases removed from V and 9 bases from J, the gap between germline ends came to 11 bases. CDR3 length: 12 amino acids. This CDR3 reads CASSPGASPLHF. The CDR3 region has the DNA TGTGCCAGCTCTCCAGGGGCTTCACCCCTCCACTTT.

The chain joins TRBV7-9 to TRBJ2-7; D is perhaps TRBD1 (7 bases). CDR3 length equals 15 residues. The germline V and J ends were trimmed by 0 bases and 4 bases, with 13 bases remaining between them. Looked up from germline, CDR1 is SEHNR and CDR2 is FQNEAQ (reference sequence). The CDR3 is CASSLAEGAHYEQYF. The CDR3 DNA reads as TGTGCCAGCAGCTTAGCGGAGGGGGCCCATTACGAGCAGTACTTC. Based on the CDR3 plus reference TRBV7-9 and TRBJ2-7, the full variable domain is DTGVSQNPRHKITKRGQNVTFRCDPISEHNRLYWYRQTLGQGPEFLTYFQNEAQLEKSRLLSDRFSAERPKGSFSTLEIQRTEQGDSAMYLCASSLAEGAHYEQYFGPGTRLTVT.

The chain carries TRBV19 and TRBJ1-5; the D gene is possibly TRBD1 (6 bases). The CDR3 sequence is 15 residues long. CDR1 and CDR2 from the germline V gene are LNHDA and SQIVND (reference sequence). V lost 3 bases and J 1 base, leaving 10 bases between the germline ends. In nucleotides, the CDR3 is TGTGCCAGTAGTATGAACGACAGGAGCAATCAGCCCCAGCATTTT. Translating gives CASSMNDRSNQPQHF.

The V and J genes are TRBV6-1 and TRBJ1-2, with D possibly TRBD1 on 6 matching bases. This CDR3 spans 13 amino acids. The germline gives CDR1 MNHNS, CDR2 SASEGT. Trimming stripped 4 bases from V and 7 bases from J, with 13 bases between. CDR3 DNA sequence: TGTGCCAGCAGTGTTGGCCAGGGGCCTGGCTACACCTTC. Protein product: CASSVGQGPGYTF.

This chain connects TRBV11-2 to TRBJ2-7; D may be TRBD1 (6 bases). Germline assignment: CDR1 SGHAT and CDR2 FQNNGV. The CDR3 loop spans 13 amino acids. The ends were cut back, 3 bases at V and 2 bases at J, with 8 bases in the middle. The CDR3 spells CASSLNRAYEQYF. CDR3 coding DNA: TGTGCCAGCAGCTTGAACAGGGCCTACGAGCAGTACTTC.

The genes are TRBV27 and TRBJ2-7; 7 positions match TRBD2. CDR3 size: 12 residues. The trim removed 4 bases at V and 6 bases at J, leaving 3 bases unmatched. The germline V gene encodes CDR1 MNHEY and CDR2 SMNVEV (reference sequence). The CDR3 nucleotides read TGTGCCAGCAGTTATCGCGGGGGCGAGCAGTACTTC. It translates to CASSYRGGEQYF.

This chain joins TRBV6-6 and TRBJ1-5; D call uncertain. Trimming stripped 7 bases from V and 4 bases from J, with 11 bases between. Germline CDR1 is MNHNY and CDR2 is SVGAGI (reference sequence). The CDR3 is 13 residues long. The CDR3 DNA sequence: TGTGCCAGCATAGACATATCGAATCAGCCCCAGCATTTT. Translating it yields CASIDISNQPQHF.

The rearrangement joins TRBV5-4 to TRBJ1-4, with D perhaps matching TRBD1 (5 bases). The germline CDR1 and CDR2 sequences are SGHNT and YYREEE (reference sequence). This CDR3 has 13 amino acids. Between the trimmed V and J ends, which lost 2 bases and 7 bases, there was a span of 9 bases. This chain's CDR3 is CASSLGGVEKLFF. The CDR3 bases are TGTGCCAGCAGCTTAGGAGGGGTTGAAAAACTGTTTTTT.

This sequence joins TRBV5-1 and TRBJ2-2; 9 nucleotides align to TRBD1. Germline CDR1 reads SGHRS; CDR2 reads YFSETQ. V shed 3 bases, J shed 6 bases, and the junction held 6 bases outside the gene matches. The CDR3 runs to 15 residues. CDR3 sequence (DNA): TGCGCCAGCAGCTCACAGGGGGCCTTCTCCGGGGAGCTGTTTTTT. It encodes CASSSQGAFSGELFF.

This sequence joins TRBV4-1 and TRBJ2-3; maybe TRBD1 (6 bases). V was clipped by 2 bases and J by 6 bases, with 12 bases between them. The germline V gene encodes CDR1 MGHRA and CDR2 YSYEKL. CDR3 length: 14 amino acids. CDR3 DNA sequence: TGCGCCAGCAGCCAACATCAGGGGAGCGATACGCAGTATTTT. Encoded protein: CASSQHQGSDTQYF.

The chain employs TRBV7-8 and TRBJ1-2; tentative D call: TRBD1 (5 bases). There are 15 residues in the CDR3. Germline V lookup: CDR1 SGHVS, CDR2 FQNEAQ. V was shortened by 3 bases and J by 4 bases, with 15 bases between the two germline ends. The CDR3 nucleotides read TGTGCCAGCAGCTTTCAAGCGGAGGGGTCCTATGGCTACACCTTC. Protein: CASSFQAEGSYGYTF.

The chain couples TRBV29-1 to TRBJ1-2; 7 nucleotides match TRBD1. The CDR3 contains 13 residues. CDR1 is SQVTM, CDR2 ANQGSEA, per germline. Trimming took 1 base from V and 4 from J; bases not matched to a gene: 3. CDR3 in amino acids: CSVEAQGSYGYTF. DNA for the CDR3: TGCAGCGTTGAAGCACAGGGGAGCTATGGCTACACCTTC.

The CDR3 region has the DNA TGTGCCAGCAGTGGCGTAGCGGGGGGGGCCGGGGAGCTGTTTTTT. Amino acid sequence: CASSGVAGGAGELFF. The V and J genes are TRBV2 and TRBJ2-2; 11 positions match TRBD2. The CDR3 is made up of 15 amino acids. CDR1 and CDR2 from the germline V gene are SNHLY and FYNNEI. The V gene end was trimmed by 4 bases and the J gene end by 6 bases; junction bases not matched to a gene: 4.

CDR3 residues: CASSRVNRANTEAFF. CDR3 in DNA: TGTGCCAGCAGCCGAGTTAACAGGGCGAACACTGAAGCTTTCTTT. The genes are TRBV7-2 and TRBJ1-1, with D maybe TRBD1 (6 bases). The V and J ends lost 5 bases and 1 base respectively, with 14 bases between them. The germline V gene encodes CDR1 SGHTA and CDR2 FQGNSA. The CDR3 runs to 15 residues. Filled out from reference TRBV7-2 and TRBJ1-1, the complete variable domain reads GAGVSQSPSNKVTEKGKDVELRCDPISGHTALYWYRQSLGQGLEFLIYFQGNSAPDKSGLPSDRFSAERTGGSVSTLTIQRTQQEDSAVYLCASSRVNRANTEAFFGQGTRLTVV.

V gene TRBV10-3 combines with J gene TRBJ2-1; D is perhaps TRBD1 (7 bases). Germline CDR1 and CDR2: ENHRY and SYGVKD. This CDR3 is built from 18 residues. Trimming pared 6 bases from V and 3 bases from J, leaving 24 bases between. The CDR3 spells CAISGGDLEGALYNEQFF. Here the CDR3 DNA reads TGTGCCATCAGCGGGGGAGATTTAGAGGGGGCGCTCTACAATGAGCAGTTCTTC.

The CDR3 spells CASSLDTAGQPQHF. CDR3 nucleotide sequence: TGTGCCAGCAGCTTAGACACGGCCGGGCAGCCCCAGCATTTT. V and J are TRBV7-6 and TRBJ1-5; no firm D call. Trimming stripped 1 base from V and 7 bases from J, with 11 bases between. Germline V gene sequence: CDR1 SGHVS, CDR2 FNYEAQ. The CDR3 consists of 14 residues.